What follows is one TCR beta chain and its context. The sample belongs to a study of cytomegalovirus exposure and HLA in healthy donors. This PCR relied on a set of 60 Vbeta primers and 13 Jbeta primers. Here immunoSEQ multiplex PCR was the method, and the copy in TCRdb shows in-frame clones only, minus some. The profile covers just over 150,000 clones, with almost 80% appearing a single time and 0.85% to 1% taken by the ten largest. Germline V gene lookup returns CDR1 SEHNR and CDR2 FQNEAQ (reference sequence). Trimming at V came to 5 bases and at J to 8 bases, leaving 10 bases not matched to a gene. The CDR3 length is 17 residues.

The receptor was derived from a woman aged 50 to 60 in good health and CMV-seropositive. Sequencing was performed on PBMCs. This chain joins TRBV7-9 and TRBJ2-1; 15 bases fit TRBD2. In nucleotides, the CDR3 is TGTGCCAGCAGCCTCTGGACTAGCGGGAGGGCCAAGGATGAGCAGTTCTTC. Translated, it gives CASSLWTSGRAKDEQFF.